Each of the 6 T cell receptor beta chains below was sequenced from the same sample in a study of identical twins. In TCRdb, the 5' RACE reads were re-called with MiXCR into one record per CDR3 protein. Here the sample spans about 1.7 million distinct CDR3 sequences, about 30% being singletons. Sequencing was done on a sample of cord blood. The receptor source for this set is a newborn girl in good health.

This clonotype was counted a few times. The chain combines TRBV11-2 with TRBJ2-3; TRBD2 might be the D (7 bases). The CDR3 runs 15 residues. V was trimmed by 5 bases and J by 5 bases, leaving 17 bases between them. In germline, CDR1 is SGHAT, CDR2 FQNNGV. CDR3 nucleotide sequence: TGTGCCAGCAGCCCAAGGGCGGGGGCCTTAGATACGCAGTATTTT. This sequence encodes CASSPRAGALDTQYF.

V is TRBV20-1 and J is TRBJ2-7; TRBD1 matches 7 bases. The CDR3 is made up of 13 amino acids. From germline, CDR1 is DFQATT and CDR2 SNEGSKA (reference sequence). The J segment lost 3 bases and the V segment lost 6 bases, leaving 8 bases of the junction unmatched. This CDR3 is CSAPQGVNYEQYF. The CDR3 DNA sequence: TGCAGTGCCCCGCAGGGGGTGAACTACGAGCAGTACTTC.

This clonotype was picked up a small number of times. The genes are TRBV3-1 and TRBJ2-7; D is ambiguous. The germline V gene encodes CDR1 LGHDT and CDR2 YNNKEL (reference sequence). CDR3 length equals 12 residues. With 4 bases removed from V and 7 bases from J, the gap between germline ends came to 11 bases. CDR3 region: CASSPPDNEQYF. The CDR3 region has the DNA TGTGCCAGCAGCCCCCCTGACAATGAGCAGTACTTC.

This clonotype has a handful of counts. V usage is TRBV7-9 and J usage is TRBJ2-3; TRBD1 or TRBD2 may be the D gene (6 bases each). V dropped 1 base and J dropped 1 base, with 18 bases sitting between them. CDR1 is SEHNR, CDR2 FQNEAQ, per germline (reference sequence). The CDR3 spans 18 residues. The CDR3 nucleotides read TGTGCCAGCAGCTTAGTACCCGTAGGGGGGAGAGGCACAGATACGCAGTATTTT. This sequence encodes CASSLVPVGGRGTDTQYF.

V is TRBV20-1 and J is TRBJ2-5; D call uncertain. The V and J ends lost 3 bases and 4 bases respectively, with 9 bases between them. Germline V gene lookup returns CDR1 DFQATT and CDR2 SNEGSKA (reference sequence). The CDR3 is made up of 12 amino acids. The CDR3 loop reads CSARSSLETQYF. The DNA of the CDR3 is TGCAGTGCTAGGTCCAGCCTAGAGACCCAGTACTTC.

This clonotype was found a few times. The junction does not match germline at one end; this may be a read error. V and J are TRBV11-1 and TRBJ2-3, with D uncertain. The CDR3 is 15 residues long. The V gene's germline CDR1 is SGHAT and CDR2 FQDESV (reference sequence). In DNA, the CDR3 is TGTGCCAGCAGCTCCGTTGGTAGGAGCACGGATACGCAGTATTTT. Protein product: CASSSVGRSTDTQYF.